The entry below describes one T cell receptor beta chain. The sample originates from a study of blood T cell repertoires in COVID-19. At the level of the study: Sample material is recorded as cDNA or gDNA derived from T cells, B-cell-depleted T cells, or PBMCs.

Here immunoSEQ multiplex PCR was the method, and the copy in TCRdb shows in-frame clones only, minus some. The sample shows around 86,000 clones, 85% of them seen only once. The CDR3 has 15 amino acids. V was clipped by 4 bases and J by 5 bases; unmatched bases: 8. The V gene's germline CDR1 is LGHDT and CDR2 YNNKEL (reference sequence). J is TRBJ2-5 and V is TRBV3-1 (or the pseudogene TRBV3-2), with 9 bases aligning to TRBD1. This receptor was identified in a man aged 80 or over with acute or convalescent COVID-19. Specimen: peripheral blood. CDR3 nucleotides: TGTGCCAGCAGCCGGTCGGGACAGGGTTCGGAGACCCAGTACTTC. Its protein is CASSRSGQGSETQYF.